The T cell receptor beta chain described here comes from a study of cytomegalovirus exposure and HLA in healthy donors. The V end was cut by 6 bases, the J end by 4 bases, with 15 bases between. Germline CDR1 is MRHNA and CDR2 is SNTAGT. The CDR3 is 15 residues long. The primer mix had 60 Vbeta and 13 Jbeta primers. Some clones are missing from TCRdb's copy, which holds only in-frame ones; the method was immunoSEQ multiplex PCR. The sample contains some 90,000 clones, approximately 80% of which appear only once. Nominal health characterized the donors when sampled, though unrecorded immune exposures were likely.

This TCR came from a man aged 45-65 years in good health and CMV-seronegative. V is TRBV6-4 and J is TRBJ2-2, with TRBD2 as a possible D gene (5 bases). Sample: PBMCs. The CDR3 nucleotides read TGTGCCAGCAGCATTGGGTTGGAGGTCACCGGGGAGCTGTTTTTT. Its translation: CASSIGLEVTGELFF.